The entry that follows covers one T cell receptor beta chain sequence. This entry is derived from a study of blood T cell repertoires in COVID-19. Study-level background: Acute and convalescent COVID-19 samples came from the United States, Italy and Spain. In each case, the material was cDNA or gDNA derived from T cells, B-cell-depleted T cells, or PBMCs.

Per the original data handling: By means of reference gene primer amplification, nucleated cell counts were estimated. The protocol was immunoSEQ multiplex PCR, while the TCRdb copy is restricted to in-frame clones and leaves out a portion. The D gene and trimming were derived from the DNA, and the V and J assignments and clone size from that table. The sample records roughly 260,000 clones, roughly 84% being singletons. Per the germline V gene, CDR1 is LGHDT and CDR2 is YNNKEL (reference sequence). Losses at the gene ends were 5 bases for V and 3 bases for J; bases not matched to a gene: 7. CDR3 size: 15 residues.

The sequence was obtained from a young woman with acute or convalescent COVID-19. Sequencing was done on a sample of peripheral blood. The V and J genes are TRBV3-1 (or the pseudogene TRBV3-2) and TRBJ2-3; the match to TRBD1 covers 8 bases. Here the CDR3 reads CASSTRTGRTDTQYF. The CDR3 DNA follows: TGTGCCAGCAGCACCCGGACAGGGAGGACAGATACGCAGTATTTT.